This entry lists 10 T cell receptor beta chains sequenced from one sample in a study of T cell repertoires in cytomegalovirus infection. TCRdb re-called the reads with MiXCR, one entry per CDR3 protein. Of roughly 69,000 distinct CDR3 sequences in the sample, roughly 28% were seen once. Which antigens these TCRs recognize remains unknown. Sequencing used CD8+ T cells from cultured PBMCs, obtained from culture after CMV antigen stimulation. The source of these receptors is a human donor in good health (CMV status not recorded). Some clones in this sample may be carry-over from other donors' samples.

This clonotype has just a few counts. V usage is TRBV9 and J usage is TRBJ2-1; 11 bases agree with TRBD2. Germline V gives CDR1 SGDLS, CDR2 YYNGEE. V lost 5 bases and J lost 5; bases outside the gene matches: 3. The CDR3 covers 14 residues. The CDR3 bases are TGTGCCAGCAGGAGTAGCGGGGGGGACAATGAGCAGTTCTTC. Its protein is CASRSSGGDNEQFF.

This clonotype was counted at least ten times. This chain joins TRBV6-1 and TRBJ2-5, with 10 bases aligning to TRBD2. CDR1 is MNHNS, CDR2 SASEGT, per germline. This CDR3 is built from 15 residues. V was clipped by 2 bases and J by 2 bases; unmatched bases: 2. CDR3 sequence reads: CASSEFSGGQETQYF. The CDR3 DNA follows: TGTGCCAGCAGTGAATTTAGCGGGGGGCAAGAGACCCAGTACTTC.

This clonotype has more than one count but fewer than ten. The chain joins TRBV6-1 to TRBJ1-2; D is possibly TRBD1 (6 bases). Germline V gene lookup returns CDR1 MNHNS and CDR2 SASEGT. V was shortened by 1 base and J by 7 bases, with 22 bases between the two germline ends. This CDR3 has 17 amino acids. The CDR3: CASSEEAGDIISTGYTF. Written as DNA, the CDR3 is TGTGCCAGCAGTGAAGAGGCCGGGGACATAATATCCACTGGCTACACCTTC.

The J gene is TRBJ2-1, the V gene TRBV6-4, with TRBD1 matching over 7 bases. The CDR3 contains 13 residues. The junction had 1 base not matched to a gene; V was cut back by 6 bases and J by 2 bases. Germline CDR1 is MRHNA and CDR2 is SNTAGT. The CDR3 sequence is CASSQGAYNEQFF. The DNA of the CDR3 is TGTGCCAGCAGCCAGGGGGCCTACAATGAGCAGTTCTTC.

The gene calls are TRBV5-1 and TRBJ1-5, with TRBD1 as a possible D gene (5 bases). V gave up 5 bases and J gave up 4 bases, with 19 bases separating them. The CDR3 runs 16 residues. Germline loops: CDR1 SGHRS, CDR2 YFSETQ. CDR3 amino acids: CASSSGVEGSNQPQHF. In nucleotides, the CDR3 is TGCGCCAGCAGTTCCGGGGTAGAGGGGTCGAATCAGCCCCAGCATTTT.

The chain employs TRBV12-3 or TRBV12-4 and TRBJ1-2, with 11 bases aligning to TRBD1. The CDR3 sequence is 17 residues long. V dropped 5 bases and J dropped 2; count of bases not matched to a gene: 10. In DNA, the CDR3 is TGTGCCAGCAGTAACCGGGACAGGGGGTTTATGAACTATGGCTACACCTTC. It is translated as CASSNRDRGFMNYGYTF.

The sample holds a few counts of this clonotype. V and J are TRBV5-4 and TRBJ1-2; D unresolved. Germline assignment: CDR1 SGHNT and CDR2 YYREEE (reference sequence). The CDR3 totals 15 residues. The ends were cut back, 6 bases at V and 0 bases at J, with 15 bases in the middle. As DNA, the CDR3 is TGTGCCAGCACCGGGATGGACGGAACTAACTATGGCTACACCTTC. It specifies CASTGMDGTNYGYTF.

Notes on this clonotype: One end of the junction is discordant with germline, which a read error may explain. The rearrangement joins TRBV7-6 to TRBJ2-7; 7 bases match TRBD2. Per the germline V gene, CDR1 is SGHVS and CDR2 is FNYEAQ. CDR3 length: 16 amino acids. CDR3 in DNA: TGTGCCAGCAGCCCACAGCGGGACGCGAGGACCTACAAGCAGTACTTC. Translated: CASSPQRDARTYKQYF.

This clonotype was seen at least ten times. The chain combines TRBV28 with TRBJ1-1; D remains unclear. CDR1 MDHEN and CDR2 SYDVKM come from the germline V gene. The V gene lost 2 bases and the J gene lost 7 bases, with 8 bases spanning the gap. The CDR3 loop spans 12 amino acids. CDR3 DNA sequence: TGTGCCAGCAGTTTACTGCAAAATGAAGCTTTCTTT. This codes for CASSLLQNEAFF.

The CDR3 coding sequence is TGTGCCATCAGTGTTTATTTTGGGACAGGGGAGGTTAGGACTGAAGCTTTCTTT. It yields the protein CAISVYFGTGEVRTEAFF. J is TRBJ1-1 and V is TRBV10-3; the match to TRBD1 covers 10 bases. The J segment lost 5 bases and the V segment lost 4 bases, leaving 16 bases of the junction unmatched. Germline V gives CDR1 ENHRY, CDR2 SYGVKD. The CDR3 covers 18 residues.